This T cell receptor beta chain was sequenced during a study of blood T cell repertoires in COVID-19 (dated by TCRdb to the early 2020s). For the wider study: The collaborator samples originated in the United States, Italy and Spain and spanned the acute and convalescent phases of COVID-19. Subjects who had been exposed to COVID-19, were actively infected with it, or had recovered from it provided the deeply sampled blood TCRbeta repertoires that made up the dataset. A de-identified subject ID, COVID-19 status, age in years and sex were almost always included in the sample metadata. Where available, HLA class I and class II types were obtained from metadata supplied by the sample provider rather than from assay-based typing. The samples were drawn from two sources: the first 160 participants of the ongoing ImmuneRACE study, and some 1,300 subjects contributed by 6 global collaborators. The prospective study material was composed of cDNA or gDNA derived from T cells, B-cell-depleted T cells, or PBMCs. The repertoires were released in a freely available public database intended as a resource for research on the immune response to SARS-CoV-2. The study at large found these results: The amount of clinical and demographic metadata varied by source and participant and was provided uncurated.

TCRbeta CDR3 regions were amplified from genomic DNA by means of the immunoSEQ Assay, a bias-controlled multiplex PCR. The original pipeline was this. The number of nucleated cells in each sample was estimated from the amplification of reference gene primers within the assay. Sequence reads were collapsed and filtered to measure the absolute abundance of every unique TCRbeta CDR3 rearrangement. For each sample, productive Simpson clonality was calculated by taking the square root of Simpson's diversity index across productive rearrangements. As stored in TCRdb, this immuneACCESS dataset retains in-frame rearrangements with V and J assigned. A fraction of the clones does not appear; measured against another copy, unresolved V genes explain less than half of the discrepancy, and the remainder lacks a known reason. For V, J and clone size, that table is used; D and trimming come from the DNA. Within this sample are roughly 66,000 clones, with approximately 79% of them counted one time only. The ten largest clones take up under 7% of the sample.

With respect to this clone: Its recognized antigen is unknown. Base qualities are not provided; no much larger clone lies one nucleotide away. Other DNA sequences within the sample encode an identical CDR3.

Including the terminal cysteine and phenylalanine, the CDR3 comprises 13 residues. The sequence is cut down to CDR3 DNA, 39 bases in frame from base 1. The trim is 2 bases for V and 1 base for J, with a gap of 5 bases between the germline ends. As encoded in the germline V gene (reference sequence), CDR1 is LNHDA while CDR2 is SQIVND. Collaborating institutions collected whole blood in K2EDTA tubes following their own protocols. Collaborator samples were shipped for TCRbeta analysis as frozen whole blood, isolated PBMCs, or DNA extracted from either sample type. The receptor comes from a man in his 60s with acute or convalescent COVID-19. The sequenced material came from peripheral blood. The rearrangement combines TRBV19 with TRBJ2-5; the D segment cannot be called with confidence. DNA sequence: TGTGCCAGTAGTATATCCGGCCAAGAGACCCAGTACTTC. Its translation reads: CASSISGQETQYF.